The sequence of this T cell receptor beta chain was determined in a study of blood T cells in healthy people across ages. This CDR3 contains 19 residues. V lost 5 bases and J 8 bases, leaving 30 bases between the germline ends. CDR1 KGHDR and CDR2 SFDVKD come from the germline V gene. Russia was home to the donors, healthy Caucasian individuals aged 6 to 90. As to this clonotype: Its antigen is undetermined.

For the second PCR, which ran for about 6 to 11 cycles, a sample-barcoded 5' primer and a J-beta primer mix were used. Each CDR3 protein is one row after TCRdb ran MiXCR on the 5' RACE reads. The sample holds about 1.7 million distinct CDR3 sequences; 28% are singletons and the top ten take 7% to 9%. Findings and limits, study-wide: A strong correlation was seen between TCR beta diversity and naive T cell percentage.

The V and J genes are TRBV24-1 and TRBJ2-1; maybe TRBD2 (5 bases). The receptor was derived from a woman aged 25 to 39 in good health. Sequencing input: blood. In DNA form, the CDR3 reads TGTGCCACCAGTGGTCGGGGTAGACTGGGATCGGAGAAAGGTGATGAGCAGTTCTTC. It encodes CATSGRGRLGSEKGDEQFF.